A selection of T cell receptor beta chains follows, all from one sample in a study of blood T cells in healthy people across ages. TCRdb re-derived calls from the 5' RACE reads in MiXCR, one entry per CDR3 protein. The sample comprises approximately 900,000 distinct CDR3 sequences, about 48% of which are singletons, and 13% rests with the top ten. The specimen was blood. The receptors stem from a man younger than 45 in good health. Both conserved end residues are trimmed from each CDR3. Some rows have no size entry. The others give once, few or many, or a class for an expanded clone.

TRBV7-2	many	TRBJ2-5	ASSPPREGATQY
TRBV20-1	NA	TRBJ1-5	SARSAEVGPHNQPQH
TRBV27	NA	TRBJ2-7	ASSSHPPGQGYEQY
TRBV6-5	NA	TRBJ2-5	ASSSDETGVQETQY
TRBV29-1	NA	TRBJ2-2	SVEEGTVNTGELF
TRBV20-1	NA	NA	SASAGRGGYNEQY
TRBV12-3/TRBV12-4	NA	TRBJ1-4	ASSGEGSPTNEKLF
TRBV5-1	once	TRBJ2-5	ASSLQGTVQETQY
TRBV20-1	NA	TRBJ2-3	SARIPSGGGGYGTDTQY
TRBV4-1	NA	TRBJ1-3	ASSQDRGYRNTIY
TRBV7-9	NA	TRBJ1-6	ASRRQDSPLH